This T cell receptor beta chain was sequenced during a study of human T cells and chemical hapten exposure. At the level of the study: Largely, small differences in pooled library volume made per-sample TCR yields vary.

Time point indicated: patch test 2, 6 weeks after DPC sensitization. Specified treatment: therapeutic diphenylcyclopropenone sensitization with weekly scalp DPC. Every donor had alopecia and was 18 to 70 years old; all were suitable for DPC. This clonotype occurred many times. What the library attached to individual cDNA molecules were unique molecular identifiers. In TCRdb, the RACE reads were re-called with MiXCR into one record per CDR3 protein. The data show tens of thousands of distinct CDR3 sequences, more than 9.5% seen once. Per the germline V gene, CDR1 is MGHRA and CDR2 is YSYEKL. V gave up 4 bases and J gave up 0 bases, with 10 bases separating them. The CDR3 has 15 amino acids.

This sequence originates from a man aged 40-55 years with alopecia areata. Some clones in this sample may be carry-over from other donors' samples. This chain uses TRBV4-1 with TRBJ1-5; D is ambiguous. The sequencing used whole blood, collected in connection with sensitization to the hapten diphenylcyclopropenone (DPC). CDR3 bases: TGCGCCAGCAGCCTTTCTCTGGATAGCAATCAGCCCCAGCATTTT. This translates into CASSLSLDSNQPQHF.